The rows below give T cell receptor beta chains drawn from one sample of a study of blood T cell repertoires in COVID-19. Profiled with immunoSEQ multiplex PCR; TCRdb holds only in-frame clones, not every one. The repertoire holds 100,000 to 150,000 clones, approximately 82% seen once, with over 5% in the top ten. Sequenced: peripheral blood. Source of these receptors: an older man with active or convalescent COVID-19. CDR3s include the opening cysteine and the closing phenylalanine or tryptophan. The D gene is left open where the match is weak.

V,J,D,CDR3
TRBV19,TRBJ2-4,-,CASTTGGGVAKNIQYF
TRBV4-2,TRBJ2-7,TRBD1,CASSQDLQGVYEQYF
TRBV7-6,TRBJ2-7,-,CASSPRAVLYEQYF
TRBV5-1,TRBJ2-5,-,CASSLQETQYF
TRBV2,TRBJ1-1,-,CASSLEWRTEAFF
TRBV2,TRBJ2-5,-,CASNVGDQETQYF
TRBV2,TRBJ2-5,-,CASSPSYQETQYF
TRBV14,TRBJ1-2,-,CASSQDLGRSYTF
TRBV4-3,TRBJ2-1,-,CASSQESGVEQFF
TRBV11-2,TRBJ2-7,-,CASSLGGGISYEQYF
TRBV7-2,TRBJ1-2,TRBD1,CASSPQGTADGYTF
TRBV5-1,TRBJ2-5,-,CASTRLTGLGETQYF
TRBV5-6,TRBJ1-1,-,CASSLGGITEAFF
TRBV6-2/TRBV6-3,TRBJ2-2,TRBD2,CASSYGLAVITGELFF
TRBV3-1/TRBV3-2,TRBJ1-4,TRBD1,CASSQQGASNEKLFF
TRBV4-1,TRBJ2-7,-,CASSQNPSNNYEQYF
TRBV4-2,TRBJ1-1,-,CASSFGGDTGTEAFF
TRBV19,TRBJ2-1,-,CASSNAGPTSSEQFF
TRBV3-1/TRBV3-2,TRBJ2-3,-,CASSQVRTSTDTQYF
TRBV5-1,TRBJ1-6,TRBD1,CASSTTGGDPRNSPLHF
TRBV18,TRBJ2-2,TRBD1,CASSPGQGAYTGELFF
TRBV30,TRBJ1-2,-,CAWSGAEGYTF
TRBV9,TRBJ1-6,-,CASSVGFANSPLHF
TRBV7-9,TRBJ1-2,-,CASSLESVNYGYTF
TRBV7-3,TRBJ1-4,TRBD1,CASSHGQGDAIEKLFF
TRBV18,TRBJ2-7,-,CASSPSPGNEQYF
TRBV5-1,TRBJ1-5,-,CASSLAPDQPQHF
TRBV7-2,TRBJ1-6,TRBD1,CASSRLTGVGSPLHF
TRBV7-3,TRBJ1-2,TRBD1,CASRPTGGYGYTF
TRBV27,TRBJ2-5,-,CASSFQGYQETQYF
TRBV9,TRBJ2-7,TRBD2,CASSVGGGGTFSYEQYF
TRBV5-6,TRBJ2-5,TRBD2,CASSLLLAGGSETQYF
TRBV6-2/TRBV6-3,TRBJ1-1,-,CASSYRGGAFF
TRBV5-8,TRBJ2-1,TRBD2,CASSLGLAFYNEQFF
TRBV27,TRBJ2-7,-,CASSLSPGASGPLYEQYF
TRBV10-3,TRBJ2-7,TRBD2,CAISEPRGTAYEQYF
TRBV12-3/TRBV12-4,TRBJ1-2,TRBD1,CASSQRTGSGYTF
TRBV11-2,TRBJ1-5,TRBD1,CASSLGGTGNQPQHF
TRBV11-2,TRBJ1-3,TRBD1,CASSLNRGRNTIYF
TRBV12-3/TRBV12-4,TRBJ2-1,-,CASSLDYSSEQFF
TRBV7-2,TRBJ1-1,TRBD1,CASSTDRGGTEAFF
TRBV2,TRBJ2-3,-,CASSPRVRALDTQYF
TRBV2,TRBJ2-7,TRBD2,CASSSGLAGVQEQYF
TRBV11-2,TRBJ2-5,-,CASSPVGGQETQYF
TRBV27,TRBJ1-1,-,CASRPHASGNTEAFF
TRBV19,TRBJ1-4,-,CASRTLGEKLFF
TRBV10-3,TRBJ1-1,TRBD1,CATLQGARTEAFF
TRBV5-1,TRBJ1-3,TRBD1,CASSLTGVNSGNTIYF
TRBV27,TRBJ1-1,-,CASSLEGSGTEAFF
TRBV5-6,TRBJ1-6,TRBD1,CASNTGTGNSPLHF
TRBV6-4,TRBJ2-3,-,CASSDQGGTDTQYF
TRBV7-9,TRBJ1-6,TRBD1,CASSSRDRLGPLHF
TRBV6-1,TRBJ1-5,TRBD1,CASSERDRGRGQPQHF
TRBV7-9,TRBJ2-7,-,CASSPTISSYEQYF
TRBV18,TRBJ1-2,-,CASSPTGRGDYGYTF
TRBV28,TRBJ1-4,-,CASSSGQGEKLFF